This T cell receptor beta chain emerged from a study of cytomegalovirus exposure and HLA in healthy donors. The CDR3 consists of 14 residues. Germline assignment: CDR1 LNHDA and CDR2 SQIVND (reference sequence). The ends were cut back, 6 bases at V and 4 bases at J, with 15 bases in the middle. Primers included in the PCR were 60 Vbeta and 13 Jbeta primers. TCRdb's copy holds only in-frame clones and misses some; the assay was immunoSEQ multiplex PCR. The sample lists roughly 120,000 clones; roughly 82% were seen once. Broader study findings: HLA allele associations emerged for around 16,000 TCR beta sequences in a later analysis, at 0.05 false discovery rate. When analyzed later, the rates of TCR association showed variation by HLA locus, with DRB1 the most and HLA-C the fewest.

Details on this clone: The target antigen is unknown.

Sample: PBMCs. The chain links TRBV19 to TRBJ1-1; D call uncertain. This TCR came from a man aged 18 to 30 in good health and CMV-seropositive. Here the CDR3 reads CASSEARIGTEAFF. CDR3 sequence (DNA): TGTGCCAGTAGCGAAGCGAGAATTGGCACTGAAGCTTTCTTT.